Described below is a single TCR beta chain sequence and its context. This entry belongs to a study of T-cell reconstitution after alpha-beta-depleted transplantation in children. This CDR3 is 13 amino acids long. Trimming removed 8 bases from V and 5 bases from J; junction bases left unmatched: 7. Germline V CDR1 and CDR2: SNHLY, FYNNEI. Preparation of the TCRbeta library used unique molecular identifiers. TCRdb used MiXCR to reprocess the PCR reads, holding one entry per CDR3 protein. Here the sample spans a few hundred thousand distinct CDR3 sequences, around 21% being singletons. Sequenced material: PBMCs from the stem cell graft donor, taken from the stem cell graft. The genes are TRBV2 and TRBJ2-5, with 8 bases identical to TRBD1. The receptor was derived from a human donor who donated a stem cell graft to a child with acute myeloid leukemia. CDR3 coding DNA: TGTGCCAGCGTAGCAGGGGGCGCGGAGACCCAGTACTTC. Protein sequence: CASVAGGAETQYF.